This T cell receptor beta chain is drawn from a study of cytomegalovirus exposure and HLA in healthy donors. Study findings and constraints: Immune exposure information available was restricted to CMV serostatus.

About this clone: The antigen is undetermined.

PCR employed 60 Vbeta and 13 Jbeta primers. The table came from immunoSEQ multiplex PCR; TCRdb's copy has only in-frame clones and leaves some out. The sample lists roughly 99,000 clones; about 80% were seen once. Germline CDR1 reads SNHLY; CDR2 reads FYNNEI. The V and J ends lost 4 bases and 1 base, in that order; junction bases with no gene match: 5. The CDR3 is 15 amino acids. The source material was PBMCs. This receptor was identified in a man aged 25 to 40 in good health and CMV-seronegative. V and J are TRBV2 and TRBJ2-7, with 9 nucleotides matching TRBD2. CDR3 region: CASSGIAGVSYEQYF. CDR3 sequence (DNA): TGTGCCAGCAGTGGAATAGCGGGAGTATCCTACGAGCAGTACTTC. The variable domain in full, with the rest retrieved from reference TRBV2 and TRBJ2-7, is EPEVTQTPSHQVTQMGQEVILRCVPISNHLYFYWYRQILGQKVEFLVSFYNNEISEKSEIFDDQFSVERPDGSNFTLKIRSTKLEDSAMYFCASSGIAGVSYEQYFGPGTRLTVT.